This entry features one T cell receptor (beta chain) sequence. The data were produced by immunoSEQ multiplex PCR, yet TCRdb's version contains in-frame clones alone and is incomplete. This table has around 230,000 clones, roughly 87% appearing once. Germline loops: CDR1 KGHSH, CDR2 LQKENI. Trimming cost V 4 bases and J 7 bases, with 14 bases left between them. The CDR3 extends over 14 amino acids. This entry belongs to a study of blood T cell repertoires in COVID-19. Study information: Sample material is recorded as cDNA or gDNA derived from T cells, B-cell-depleted T cells, or PBMCs.

The sequenced material came from peripheral blood. V gene TRBV18 combines with J gene TRBJ2-1, with D possibly TRBD1 on 6 matching bases. The source is a man aged 60-69 years who had recovered from COVID-19. Written as DNA, the CDR3 is TGTGCCAGCTCACGGCAGGGGTCTACTAATGAGCAGTTCTTC. The encoded protein is CASSRQGSTNEQFF. Complete variable domain (other parts from reference TRBV18 and TRBJ2-1): NAGVMQNPRHLVRRRGQEARLRCSPMKGHSHVYWYRQLPEEGLKFMVYLQKENIIDESGMPKERFSAEFPKEGPSILRIQQVVRGDSAAYFCASSRQGSTNEQFFGPGTRLTVL.